This T cell receptor beta chain came from a study of human T cells and chemical hapten exposure. As for the study in general: Doses of diphenylcyclopropenone went to the patients' scalps weekly throughout the roughly 25-week study. Slight differences in pooled library volume were the main source of varying TCR yields across samples.

Study-wide results and limits: After DPC sensitization, TCRs above 1 in 1000 frequency showed no change.

Germline-derived CDR1 and CDR2 are SQVTM and ANQGSEA. The CDR3 extends over 13 amino acids. V was shortened by 6 bases and J by 6 bases, with 17 bases between the two germline ends. MiXCR, applied by TCRdb to the RACE reads, yields one record per CDR3 protein. The sample has 150,000 to 200,000 distinct CDR3 sequences, about a quarter seen once. Time point here: patch test 3, about 24 weeks after DPC sensitization. Treatment meaning: therapeutic diphenylcyclopropenone sensitization with weekly scalp DPC. Concerning this clonotype: Its antigen is currently unknown.

The chain uses TRBV29-1 and TRBJ1-1; possible D gene TRBD1, 5 bases. The sequence came from a young woman with alopecia areata. Some clones in this sample may be carry-over from other donors' samples. The material sequenced was whole blood, taken in connection with sensitization to the hapten diphenylcyclopropenone (DPC). DNA of the CDR3: TGCAGCGTCCGCACCAGGGTAGGAGCTGAAGCTTTCTTT. Amino acid sequence: CSVRTRVGAEAFF.